These T cell receptor beta chains were read from a single sample in a study of cytomegalovirus exposure and HLA in healthy donors. Clones were read by immunoSEQ multiplex PCR, and TCRdb kept only the in-frame ones, dropping some. This sample yields 140,000 to 150,000 clones, of which around three quarters are seen a single time; 2.1% belongs to the top ten. Sequences were obtained from PBMCs. These receptors all come from a woman aged 60-75 years in good health and CMV-seropositive. Both conserved end residues are part of each CDR3. A D gene is named only where the DNA matches it firmly. The size field is filled for only some rows; it gives once, few, many or a size class.

clone size,V gene,D gene,CDR3 length,J gene,CDR3 protein,CDR3 DNA
.,TRBV10-3,TRBD1,12,TRBJ2-7,CAIKGQNYEQYF,TGTGCCATCAAGGGACAGAACTACGAGCAGTACTTC
few,TRBV5-4,.,13,TRBJ2-1,CASSPAGADEQFF,TGTGCCAGCAGCCCGGCGGGCGCGGATGAGCAGTTCTTC
.,TRBV28,TRBD1,13,TRBJ1-5,CASRKQGNQPQHF,TGTGCCAGCAGGAAACAGGGGAATCAGCCCCAGCATTTT
.,TRBV5-1,TRBD1,14,TRBJ1-2,CASSLPGQTYGYTF,TGCGCCAGCAGCTTGCCGGGACAGACCTATGGCTACACCTTC
.,TRBV7-9,TRBD2,17,TRBJ2-2,CASSLAGTSGRVRELFF,TGTGCCAGCAGCTTAGCCGGGACTAGCGGGAGAGTCAGGGAGCTGTTTTTT
.,TRBV5-1,TRBD1,16,TRBJ2-5,CASSLNPGQGEETQYF,TGCGCCAGCAGCTTGAATCCTGGACAGGGTGAAGAGACCCAGTACTTC
.,TRBV20-1,TRBD1,10,TRBJ1-2,CSALRGQNTF,TGCAGTGCTTTAAGGGGGCAAAACACCTTC
.,TRBV5-1,.,14,TRBJ2-5,CASSLRGSEETQYF,TGCGCCAGCAGCTTGCGCGGTAGCGAAGAGACCCAGTACTTC
.,TRBV30,TRBD1,15,TRBJ2-5,CAWSQETGWVETQYF,TGTGCCTGGAGTCAGGAGACAGGGTGGGTGGAGACCCAGTACTTC
few,TRBV5-4,TRBD2,15,TRBJ2-7,CASSFQASGTYEQYF,TGTGCCAGCAGCTTCCAGGCTAGCGGGACCTACGAGCAGTACTTC
once,TRBV28,TRBD1,16,TRBJ2-3,CASSTQGAWSTDTQYF,TGTGCCAGCAGCACACAGGGGGCTTGGAGCACAGATACGCAGTATTTT
few,TRBV7-2,.,15,TRBJ2-7,CASSPPTGAPYEQYF,TGTGCCAGCAGCCCGCCGACAGGAGCCCCCTACGAGCAGTACTTC
.,TRBV5-1,TRBD1,14,TRBJ1-4,CASSSQGADEKLFF,TGCGCCAGCAGCTCGCAGGGGGCCGATGAAAAACTGTTTTTT
many,TRBV19,.,15,TRBJ2-2,CASSIGTGITGELFF,TGTGCCAGTAGTATAGGTACAGGGATCACCGGGGAGCTGTTTTTT
few,TRBV28,.,13,TRBJ1-1,CASLGVMNTEAFF,TGTGCCAGCCTAGGGGTGATGAACACTGAAGCTTTCTTT
few,TRBV9,.,12,TRBJ2-2,CASSVSTGELFF,TGTGCCAGCAGCGTGAGCACCGGGGAGCTGTTTTTT
.,TRBV5-1,TRBD1,15,TRBJ2-2,CASSLGQGNTGELFF,TGCGCCAGCAGCTTGGGACAGGGGAACACCGGGGAGCTGTTTTTT
few,TRBV6-1,.,14,TRBJ1-2,CASSPRGGDYGYTF,TGTGCCAGCAGTCCACGGGGAGGGGACTATGGCTACACCTTC
.,TRBV10-3,.,13,TRBJ1-5,CAIRGGDNQPQHF,TGTGCCATCCGGGGGGGTGACAATCAGCCCCAGCATTTT
.,TRBV7-2,.,13,TRBJ1-5,CASSLQGNQPQHF,TGTGCCAGCAGCTTGCAGGGCAATCAGCCCCAGCATTTT
.,TRBV4-1,TRBD2,14,TRBJ2-7,CASSRSSGSYEQYF,TGCGCCAGCAGCCGATCTAGCGGGTCCTACGAGCAGTACTTC
few,TRBV9,TRBD1,15,TRBJ1-4,CASSTGQGANEKLFF,TGTGCCAGCAGCACTGGACAGGGCGCTAATGAAAAACTGTTTTTT
.,TRBV19,.,15,TRBJ2-7,CASRRVGSGSYEQYF,TGTGCCAGTAGGAGGGTCGGGAGCGGCTCCTACGAGCAGTACTTC
.,TRBV23-1,.,13,TRBJ2-7,CASSPTRGDEQYF,TGCGCCAGCAGTCCCACCAGAGGAGACGAGCAGTACTTC
.,TRBV6-5,TRBD1,15,TRBJ2-3,CASSRGTGEGDTQYF,TGTGCCAGCAGTCGCGGGACAGGGGAAGGAGATACGCAGTATTTT
.,TRBV5-1,TRBD2,14,TRBJ2-7,CASSLEVAGGEQYF,TGCGCCAGCAGCTTGGAGGTAGCGGGAGGCGAGCAGTACTTC
once,TRBV6-6,TRBD2,13,TRBJ2-7,CASRASGNYEQYF,TGTGCCAGCAGGGCTAGCGGGAACTACGAGCAGTACTTC
.,TRBV18,TRBD2,13,TRBJ2-7,CASSPWGGYEQYF,TGTGCCAGCTCACCATGGGGGGGCTACGAGCAGTACTTC